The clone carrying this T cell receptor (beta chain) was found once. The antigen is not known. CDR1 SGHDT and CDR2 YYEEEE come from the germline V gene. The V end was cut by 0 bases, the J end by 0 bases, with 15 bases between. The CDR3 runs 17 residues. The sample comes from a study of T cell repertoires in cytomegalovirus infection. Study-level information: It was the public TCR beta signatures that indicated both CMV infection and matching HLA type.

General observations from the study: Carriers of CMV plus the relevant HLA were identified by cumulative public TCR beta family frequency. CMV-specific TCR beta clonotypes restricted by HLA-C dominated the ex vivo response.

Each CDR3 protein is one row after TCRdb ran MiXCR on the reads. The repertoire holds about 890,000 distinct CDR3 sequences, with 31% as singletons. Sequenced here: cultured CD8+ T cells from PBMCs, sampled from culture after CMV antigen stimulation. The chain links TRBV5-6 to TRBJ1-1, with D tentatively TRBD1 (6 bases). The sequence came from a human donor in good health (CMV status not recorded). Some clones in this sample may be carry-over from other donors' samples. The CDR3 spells CASSLAGGGFMNTEAFF. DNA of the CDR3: TGTGCCAGCAGCTTGGCCGGGGGGGGCTTCATGAACACTGAAGCTTTCTTT.